This TCR beta chain is drawn from a study of cytomegalovirus exposure and HLA in healthy donors. Study-wide points: It was in a later analysis that TCR association rates were seen to vary by HLA locus, highest for DRB1 and lowest for HLA-C. Later work associated 16,951 TCR beta sequences with HLA alleles at 0.05 false discovery rate. Later work showed greater clonal expansion in HLA-associated TCR beta chains than in equally common others.

This clone was counted a few times. Its specificity is unknown. With 5 bases removed from V and 4 bases from J, the gap between germline ends came to 21 bases. This CDR3 contains 16 residues. CDR1 SGHDT and CDR2 YYEEEE come from the germline V gene. PCR amplification relied on 60 Vbeta primers (plus 13 Jbeta primers). Profiling relied on immunoSEQ multiplex PCR, and the TCRdb table lists in-frame clones only, not all of them. Of 99,000 or so clones in the sample, about 16% were seen once. The sample comprised PBMCs. This clonotype was obtained from a female donor in good health and CMV-seronegative. The rearrangement joins TRBV5-6 to TRBJ1-1; D is perhaps TRBD1 (6 bases). The CDR3 region is CASSSNWHRAATEAFF. In nucleotides, the CDR3 is TGTGCCAGCAGTTCCAACTGGCACAGGGCCGCCACTGAAGCTTTCTTT.